One and the same sample provided the 8 T cell receptor beta chains below, sequenced in a study of cytomegalovirus exposure and HLA in healthy donors. PCR involved 60 Vbeta and 13 Jbeta primers. Measured with immunoSEQ multiplex PCR; TCRdb has only the in-frame clones, and not every one. The sample holds around 170,000 clones, approximately 82% seen once. Source material: PBMCs. Source of these receptors: a male donor in good health and CMV-seronegative.

This chain joins TRBV19 and TRBJ2-5, with TRBD1 matching over 8 bases. CDR1 LNHDA and CDR2 SQIVND come from the germline V gene (reference sequence). This CDR3 spans 14 amino acids. The V gene end was trimmed by 5 bases and the J gene end by 2 bases; junction bases not matched to a gene: 4. The CDR3, as DNA: TGTGCCAGTAGTGTCGGACAGGGTCAAGAGACCCAGTACTTC. This codes for CASSVGQGQETQYF.

The chain links TRBV10-3 to TRBJ1-1; TRBD1 agrees at 9 bases. Germline V lookup: CDR1 ENHRY, CDR2 SYGVKD. The CDR3 spans 17 residues. With 5 bases clipped from V and 2 bases from J, the junction kept 12 bases outside the gene matches. This chain's CDR3 is CAISHRTGEGGNTEAFF. DNA of the CDR3: TGTGCCATCAGTCACAGGACAGGGGAGGGTGGCAACACTGAAGCTTTCTTT.

A few counts support this clone. The chain links TRBV2 to TRBJ2-3, with 7 nucleotides matching TRBD2. Germline values: CDR1 SNHLY, CDR2 FYNNEI. J lost 1 base, V lost 4 bases, and 5 bases had no gene match. There are 15 residues in the CDR3. The CDR3 spells CASSVEAGGTDTQYF. Written as DNA, the CDR3 is TGTGCCAGCAGTGTTGAGGCGGGGGGCACAGATACGCAGTATTTT.

The chain recombines TRBV27 with TRBJ2-7, with 7 positions matching TRBD1. This CDR3 spans 14 amino acids. Trimming at V came to 4 bases and at J to 0 bases, leaving 3 bases not matched to a gene. Looked up from germline, CDR1 is MNHEY and CDR2 is SMNVEV (reference sequence). The CDR3 spells CASSSDRDSYEQYF. CDR3 in DNA: TGTGCCAGCAGTTCAGACAGGGACTCCTACGAGCAGTACTTC.

This clone showed up many times. V gene TRBV2 combines with J gene TRBJ1-4; D is perhaps TRBD1 (6 bases). The CDR3 runs 12 residues. Trimming took off 5 bases at V and 15 bases at J, with 16 bases between the two ends. In germline, CDR1 is SNHLY, CDR2 FYNNEI. CDR3 sequence: CASSTGTRELFF. CDR3 DNA: TGTGCCAGCAGTACCGGGACACGGGAATTGTTTTTT.

The chain joins TRBV19 to TRBJ2-7; 8 nucleotides align to TRBD1. V shed 5 bases, J shed 6 bases, and the junction held 9 bases outside the gene matches. Looked up from germline, CDR1 is LNHDA and CDR2 is SQIVND (reference sequence). The CDR3 contains 14 residues. The CDR3 sequence: CASSLTGAPLEQYF. In DNA form, the CDR3 reads TGTGCCAGTAGTCTGACAGGGGCCCCACTCGAGCAGTACTTC.

The genes are TRBV9 and TRBJ1-6; TRBD1 might be the D (5 bases). This CDR3 contains 13 residues. V dropped 3 bases and J dropped 7 bases, with 8 bases sitting between them. Germline V lookup: CDR1 SGDLS, CDR2 YYNGEE. The CDR3 loop is CASSGGENSPLHF. The CDR3 nucleotides read TGTGCCAGCAGCGGGGGGGAAAATTCACCCCTCCACTTT.

The rearrangement uses TRBV18 and TRBJ1-5; perhaps TRBD1 as D (6 bases). V dropped 6 bases and J dropped 2 bases, with 14 bases sitting between them. Germline-derived CDR1 and CDR2 are KGHSH and LQKENI. The CDR3 covers 15 residues. The CDR3 loop is CASSPNRVGNQPQHF. The DNA of the CDR3 is TGTGCCAGCTCGCCTAACAGGGTCGGCAATCAGCCCCAGCATTTT.